This T cell receptor (beta chain) was sequenced during a study of T cell responses to AZD1222 COVID-19 vaccine. Pooled together were second doses at about 4 or about 12 weeks. Assay: immunoSEQ multiplex PCR; the TCRdb copy retains only in-frame clones and omits some. There are 250,000 to 300,000 clones in the sample; 94% occur only once, and about 0.5% lies in the top ten. Study conclusions and caveats: The reported proportion of spike-specific TCRs targeting unmutated variant regions was nearly half. Spike-wide coverage was observed for vaccine-associated CD4 TCRs, with dominant responses at 160-218 and 743-854. Most donors were white British and more were female, and clonal diversity was possibly underestimated.

On this clone itself: Its target is unknown.

The CDR3 is made up of 10 amino acids. Trimming cost V 8 bases and J 11 bases, with 12 bases left between them. Germline CDR1 SNHLY, CDR2 FYNNEI. The receptor comes from an adult who received the AZD1222 COVID-19 vaccine. The V gene is TRBV2, the J gene TRBJ1-2, with D maybe TRBD1 (5 bases). Sample: peripheral blood, taken 28 days after the second AZD1222 dose. This CDR3 is CASRVREYTF. The DNA for the CDR3 is TGTGCCAGCCGAGTCAGGGAGTACACCTTC. Full variable domain (remainder filled in from reference TRBV2 and TRBJ1-2): EPEVTQTPSHQVTQMGQEVILRCVPISNHLYFYWYRQILGQKVEFLVSFYNNEISEKSEIFDDQFSVERPDGSNFTLKIRSTKLEDSAMYFCASRVREYTFGSGTRLTVV.